These 8 T cell receptor beta chains were all obtained from the same sample, sequenced in a study of CD8 T cells in ankylosing spondylitis. Each CDR3 protein is one row after TCRdb ran MiXCR on the 5' RACE reads. Here the sample spans more than 150,000 distinct CDR3 sequences, roughly 18% being singletons. Sequenced material: blood, either unsorted or a sorted T cell fraction (not recorded which). These receptors were obtained from a male donor aged 10 to 30 with ankylosing spondylitis or in good health (not recorded which).

This clonotype was counted at least ten times. The V call is TRBV4-1, the J call TRBJ2-7, with unresolved D. The ends were cut back, 0 bases at V and 2 bases at J, with 8 bases in the middle. There are 14 residues in the CDR3. The germline gives CDR1 MGHRA, CDR2 YSYEKL. CDR3 protein: CASSQDGRTYEQYV. The CDR3 nucleotides are TGCGCCAGCAGCCAAGATGGGCGGACCTACGAGCAGTACGTC.

This clonotype was observed many times. The chain recombines TRBV20-1 with TRBJ2-1; 11 bases fit TRBD2. Germline assignment: CDR1 DFQATT and CDR2 SNEGSKA (reference sequence). Unmatched junction bases numbered 3, after V lost 0 bases and J lost 5 bases. This CDR3 region has 15 residues. The CDR3: CSARDPGLADNEQFF. The DNA of the CDR3 is TGCAGTGCTAGAGACCCGGGACTAGCGGACAATGAGCAGTTCTTC.

The sample holds a few counts of this clonotype. The chain combines TRBV20-1 with TRBJ2-1; D uncertain. The germline V and J ends were trimmed by 3 bases and 2 bases, with 14 bases remaining between them. From germline, CDR1 is DFQATT and CDR2 SNEGSKA (reference sequence). The CDR3 totals 15 residues. CDR3 sequence (DNA): TGCAGTGCTAGTTCCGGATTTGGGCCCTACAATGAGCAGTTCTTC. Its translation is CSASSGFGPYNEQFF.

This clonotype was counted many times. The chain carries TRBV27 and TRBJ1-4, with D possibly matching TRBD1 (5 bases). The V gene's germline CDR1 is MNHEY and CDR2 SMNVEV (reference sequence). Trimming took 8 bases from V and 5 from J, leaving 18 bases between them. This CDR3 contains 15 residues. The CDR3 here is CASGPGTETNEKLFF. CDR3 in DNA: TGTGCCAGCGGGCCCGGGACCGAGACCAATGAAAAACTGTTTTTT.

This clonotype was seen repeatedly, ten times or more. J is TRBJ2-7 and V is TRBV28; D gene unclear. The germline V gene encodes CDR1 MDHEN and CDR2 SYDVKM. The CDR3 sequence is 13 residues long. Trimming stripped 6 bases from V and 4 bases from J, with 13 bases between. CDR3 sequence: CASSPLGMYEQYF. The CDR3 nucleotides are TGTGCCAGCAGCCCCTTGGGGATGTACGAGCAGTACTTC.

This clonotype was counted ten times or more. V usage is TRBV7-2 and J usage is TRBJ2-5; D ambiguous. CDR1 is SGHTA and CDR2 is FQGNSA in the germline V gene. With 6 bases removed from V and 5 bases from J, the gap between germline ends came to 22 bases. This CDR3 contains 16 residues. CDR3 sequence (DNA): TGTGCCAGCAGTCCGTGGGGATCAGGAATTTTCGAGACCCAGTACTTC. As protein: CASSPWGSGIFETQYF.

The chain uses TRBV29-1 and TRBJ2-1, with 8 bases aligning to TRBD1. V was clipped by 4 bases and J by 9 bases; unmatched bases: 8. Germline V gene lookup returns CDR1 SQVTM and CDR2 ANQGSEA. The CDR3 is 13 residues long. CDR3 region: CSVGADRAFEQFF. In DNA, the CDR3 is TGCAGCGTTGGGGCGGACAGGGCCTTTGAGCAGTTCTTC.

This clonotype was recorded at least ten times. The chain links TRBV12-3 or TRBV12-4 to TRBJ1-1; D remains ambiguous. The CDR3 length is 16 residues. Between the trimmed V and J ends, which lost 7 bases and 1 base, there was a span of 19 bases. The CDR3 DNA sequence: TGTGCCAGCACCCTAAGTCTGTTTGGGAGGAACACTGAAGCTTTCTTT. It encodes CASTLSLFGRNTEAFF.